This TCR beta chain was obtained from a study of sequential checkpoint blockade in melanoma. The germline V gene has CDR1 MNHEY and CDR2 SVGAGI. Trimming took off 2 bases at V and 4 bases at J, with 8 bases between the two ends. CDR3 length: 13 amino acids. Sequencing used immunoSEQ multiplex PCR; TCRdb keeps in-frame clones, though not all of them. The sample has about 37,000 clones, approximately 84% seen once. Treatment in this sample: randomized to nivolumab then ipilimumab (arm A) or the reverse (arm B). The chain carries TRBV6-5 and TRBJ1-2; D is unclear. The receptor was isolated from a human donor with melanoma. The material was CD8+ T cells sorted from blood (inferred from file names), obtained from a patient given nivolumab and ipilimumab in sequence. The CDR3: CASSYPDFYGYTF. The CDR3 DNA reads TGTGCCAGCAGTTACCCCGACTTCTATGGCTACACCTTC.